This T cell receptor beta chain was observed in a study of CD4+ T cells in melanoma. This clone came up once. As yet, its antigen is unknown. TCRdb keeps only in-frame clones here, not all; method: immunoSEQ multiplex PCR. The top ten clones hold about 6% of a sample with 13,000 to 15,000 clones, over 80% of them seen once. Regarding the study as a whole: Reportedly, melanoma neoantigen-specific CD4+ T cells showed varied differentiation states. A reported correlation linked neoantigen-specific CD4+ T cells to CD8+, macrophage and B cell function.

The sample was cells from a culture (not recorded whether cultured in vitro). This TCR was recovered from a human donor with melanoma.

This CDR3 reads CASSINTGNTEAFF. CDR3 DNA: TGTGCCAGCAGTATAAACACTGGGAACACTGAAGCTTTCTTT. The V gene is TRBV27, the J gene TRBJ1-1; D is unclear. The CDR3 has 14 residues. Trimming left V 5 bases short and J 1 base short, with 11 bases between. The germline gives CDR1 MNHEY, CDR2 SMNVEV (reference sequence).